A selection of T cell receptor beta chains follows, all from one sample in a study of radiation and T cells in renal cell carcinoma. Sequencing used immunoSEQ multiplex PCR; TCRdb keeps in-frame clones, though not all of them. The sample yields 17,000 or so clones, around 50% seen once. Sequenced here: tumor tissue, sampled from a patient whose treatment included radiotherapy and nephrectomy. Source of these receptors: a man aged 45-65 years with renal cell carcinoma. The CDR3 runs from the conserved cysteine through the conserved F or W. The D gene is left open where the match is weak. For some rows the clone size is stated as once, few or many, or as a class when expanded; others skip it.

d_gene	abundance	v_gene	j_gene	CDR3aa	CDR3nt
NA	NA	TRBV11-2	TRBJ2-5	CASSFGVQNGVKETQYF	TGTGCCAGCAGCTTCGGGGTCCAGAATGGGGTTAAAGAGACCCAGTACTTC
NA	NA	TRBV9	TRBJ1-3	CASSAYSGNTIYF	TGTGCCAGCAGCGCGTACTCTGGAAACACCATATATTTT
TRBD1	NA	TRBV5-4	TRBJ1-1	CASSPPTGAEAFF	TGTGCCAGCAGCCCCCCAACAGGGGCTGAAGCTTTCTTT
TRBD2	few	TRBV7-2	TRBJ2-7	CASSLGLAGRFYEQYF	TGTGCCAGCAGCTTAGGACTAGCGGGGAGATTCTACGAGCAGTACTTC
NA	NA	TRBV18	TRBJ1-1	CASSQDLDDTEAFF	TGTGCCAGCTCACAGGACTTGGATGACACTGAAGCTTTCTTT
NA	NA	TRBV28	TRBJ2-5	CASSRGETGIDQETQYF	TGTGCCAGCAGTCGCGGGGAGACAGGAATCGATCAAGAGACCCAGTACTTC
TRBD2	NA	TRBV13	TRBJ2-3	CASRGGRSTDTQYF	TGTGCCAGCAGGGGCGGGAGGTCCACAGATACGCAGTATTTT
TRBD1	NA	TRBV29-1	TRBJ1-1	CSVSRGRVTEAFF	TGCAGCGTGAGCAGGGGGAGGGTCACTGAAGCTTTCTTT
TRBD1	few	TRBV6-5	TRBJ2-7	CASSYGTASPYEQYF	TGTGCCAGCAGTTATGGGACAGCCTCACCCTACGAGCAGTACTTC
NA	few	TRBV27	TRBJ1-3	CASVGPVRPGNTIYF	TGTGCCAGCGTGGGGCCTGTCAGGCCTGGAAACACCATATATTTT
TRBD1	NA	TRBV6-1	TRBJ1-2	CASSEQGAHYGYTF	TGTGCCAGCAGTGAACAGGGGGCCCACTATGGCTACACCTTC
NA	NA	TRBV11-3	TRBJ1-1	CASSLGRTGEAFF	TGTGCCAGCAGCTTAGGCCGCACCGGTGAAGCTTTCTTT
TRBD1	NA	TRBV5-4	TRBJ1-2	CASSLGQGGDGYTF	TGTGCCAGCAGCTTGGGTCAAGGGGGCGATGGCTACACCTTC
TRBD2	NA	TRBV6-5	TRBJ2-1	CASSYSLGGLGEQFF	TGTGCCAGCAGTTACTCATTGGGAGGGCTTGGGGAGCAGTTCTTC
NA	NA	TRBV18	TRBJ1-1	CASSSDRNTEAFF	TGTGCCAGCTCATCCGACAGGAACACTGAAGCTTTCTTT
NA	NA	TRBV5-6	TRBJ1-2	CASSLILQGREGYTF	TGTGCCAGCAGCCTAATCCTACAGGGTAGAGAAGGCTACACCTTC